This T cell receptor beta chain was sequenced in a study of T-cell reconstitution after alpha-beta-depleted transplantation in children. Regarding the study as a whole: It was reported that alpha-beta T cells came from several hundred expanded graft clones (about two months after transplant). For some patients, TCRbeta diversity was high at day 60 because of recipient T cells and thymic progenitors that survived. By one year post-transplant, T-cell counts and diversity largely arose from T cells that were newly produced.

Only a few counts were recorded for this clonotype. Its antigen is still unknown. Germline values: CDR1 MNHNS, CDR2 SASEGT. V shed 7 bases, J shed 2 bases, and the junction held 5 bases outside the gene matches. The CDR3 totals 15 residues. Unique molecular identifiers featured in how the TCRbeta library was prepared. Using its own MiXCR run on the PCR reads, TCRdb lists one record per CDR3 protein. The table shows about 900,000 distinct CDR3 sequences, with around 30% occurring only once. This TCR came from a boy in the first two years of life who had a stem cell transplant for SCID, so the T cells may come from the graft donor. The material sequenced was PBMCs, mostly from graft donor cells, taken 360 days after TCRalphabeta/CD19-depleted stem cell transplant. The genes are TRBV6-1 and TRBJ1-6; 7 positions match TRBD1. Here the CDR3 reads CASNRQGAYNSPLHF. The CDR3 coding sequence is TGTGCCAGCAACCGACAGGGCGCCTATAATTCACCCCTCCACTTT.